Shown below are 7 T cell receptor beta chains from a single sample sequenced in a study of cytomegalovirus exposure and HLA in healthy donors. It was with 60 Vbeta and 13 Jbeta primers that the PCR ran. Some clones are missing from TCRdb's copy, which holds only in-frame ones; the method was immunoSEQ multiplex PCR. Seen here are about 160,000 clones, 84% observed once, and the top ten hold under 0.4%. Specimen: PBMCs. The receptors originated from a boy between 2 and 15 years old in good health and CMV-seronegative.

Concerning this clone: At one boundary the junction diverges from the germline segment, which might be a read error. The V and J genes are TRBV29-1 and TRBJ1-1; 12 bases are shared with TRBD1. The germline V gene has CDR1 SQVTM and CDR2 ANQGSEA. The CDR3 sequence is 13 residues long. This chain's CDR3 is CSGDRGPGTGAFF. CDR3 sequence (DNA): TGCAGCGGGGACAGGGGGCCTGGCACTGGAGCTTTCTTT.

This clone was counted a single time. The chain joins TRBV7-2 to TRBJ2-1; the D gene is possibly TRBD2 (5 bases). The V gene lost 3 bases and the J gene lost 0 bases, with 15 bases spanning the gap. CDR1 and CDR2 from the germline V gene are SGHTA and FQGNSA. The CDR3 length is 17 residues. Here the CDR3 DNA reads TGTGCCAGCAGCTTGTATGTCTCCAGCGGCTCCTACAATGAGCAGTTCTTC. Translation gives CASSLYVSSGSYNEQFF. Drawing the rest from reference TRBV7-2 and TRBJ2-1, the complete variable domain is GAGVSQSPSNKVTEKGKDVELRCDPISGHTALYWYRQSLGQGLEFLIYFQGNSAPDKSGLPSDRFSAERTGGSVSTLTIQRTQQEDSAVYLCASSLYVSSGSYNEQFFGPGTRLTVL.

CDR3 nucleotide sequence: TGCGCCATCTCCGGCTCACAGGGTTACGAGCAGTACTTC. Amino acid sequence: CAISGSQGYEQYF. The chain recombines TRBV10-2 with TRBJ2-5, with D perhaps matching TRBD1 (6 bases). The J call is in doubt because the DNA end fits TRBJ2-7 better. The CDR3 runs 13 residues. Germline assignment: CDR1 WSHSY and CDR2 SAAADI.

CDR3 sequence reads: CASSSLAGDSTGELFF. In DNA, the CDR3 is TGTGCCAGCAGCTCCCTAGCGGGAGATTCCACCGGGGAGCTGTTTTTT. The chain employs TRBV7-7 and TRBJ2-2, with 10 bases fitting TRBD2. Germline V CDR1 and CDR2: SSHAT, FNYEAQ (reference sequence). Germline trimming cut 4 bases from V and 4 bases from J; bases unmatched to any gene: 6. The CDR3 runs to 16 residues.

The chain carries TRBV18 and TRBJ1-1, with D possibly matching TRBD1 (5 bases). The V end lost 6 bases, the J end lost 5 bases, and 10 bases lay between the germline ends. This CDR3 is built from 12 residues. From germline, CDR1 is KGHSH and CDR2 LQKENI. The CDR3 DNA is TGTGCCAGCTCCTCTAGGGGTACTGAAGCTTTCTTT. It is translated as CASSSRGTEAFF.

The chain uses TRBV6-6 and TRBJ1-1; D is undetermined. The germline gives CDR1 MNHNY, CDR2 SVGAGI (reference sequence). With 2 bases removed from V and 5 bases from J, the gap between germline ends came to 6 bases. This CDR3 is built from 12 residues. CDR3 in DNA: TGTGCCAGCAGTTACGAACTTACTGAAGCTTTCTTT. Translation: CASSYELTEAFF.

Points on this clone: Other DNA sequences in the sample encode the same CDR3. The V call is TRBV9, the J call TRBJ2-7, with TRBD2 identical over 7 bases. The CDR3 has 13 residues. Germline V gives CDR1 SGDLS, CDR2 YYNGEE. V was clipped by 2 bases and J by 2 bases; unmatched bases: 1. This CDR3 is CASSVAGAYEQYF. DNA of the CDR3: TGTGCCAGCAGCGTCGCGGGGGCCTACGAGCAGTACTTC.